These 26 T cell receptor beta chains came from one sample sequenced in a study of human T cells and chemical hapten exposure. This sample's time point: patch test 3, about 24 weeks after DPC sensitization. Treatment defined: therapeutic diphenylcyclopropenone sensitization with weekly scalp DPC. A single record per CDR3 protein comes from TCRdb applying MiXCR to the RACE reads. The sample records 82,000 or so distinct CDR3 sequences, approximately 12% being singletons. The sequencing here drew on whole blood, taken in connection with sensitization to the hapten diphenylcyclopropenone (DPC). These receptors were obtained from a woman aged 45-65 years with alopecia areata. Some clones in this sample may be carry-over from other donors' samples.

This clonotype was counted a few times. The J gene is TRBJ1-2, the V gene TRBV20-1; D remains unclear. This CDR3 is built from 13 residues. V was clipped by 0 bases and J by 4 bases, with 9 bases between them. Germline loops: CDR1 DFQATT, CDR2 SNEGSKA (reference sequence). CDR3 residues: CSARDIVGYGYTF. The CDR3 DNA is TGCAGTGCTAGAGACATCGTAGGCTATGGCTACACCTTC.

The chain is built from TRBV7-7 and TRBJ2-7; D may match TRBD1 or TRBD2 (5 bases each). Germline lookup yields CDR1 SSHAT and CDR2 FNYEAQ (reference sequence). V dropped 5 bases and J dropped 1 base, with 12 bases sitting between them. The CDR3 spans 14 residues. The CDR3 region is CASSPGTGSYEQYF. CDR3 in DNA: TGTGCCAGCAGCCCCGGGACCGGTTCCTACGAGCAGTACTTC.

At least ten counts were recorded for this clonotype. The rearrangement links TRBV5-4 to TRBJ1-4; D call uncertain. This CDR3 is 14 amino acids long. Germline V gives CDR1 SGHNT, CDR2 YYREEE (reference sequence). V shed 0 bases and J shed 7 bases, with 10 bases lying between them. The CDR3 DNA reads TGTGCCAGCAGCTTGGACCTTTTGGGTGAAAAACTGTTTTTT. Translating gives CASSLDLLGEKLFF.

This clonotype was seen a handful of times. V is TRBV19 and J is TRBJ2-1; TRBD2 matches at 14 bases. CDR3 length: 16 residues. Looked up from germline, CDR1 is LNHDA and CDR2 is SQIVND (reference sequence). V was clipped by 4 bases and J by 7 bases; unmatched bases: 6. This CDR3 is CASSKPTSGRGNEQFF. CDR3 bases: TGTGCCAGTAGTAAACCGACTAGCGGGAGGGGTAATGAGCAGTTCTTC. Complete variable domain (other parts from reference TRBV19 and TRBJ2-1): DGGITQSPKYLFRKEGQNVTLSCEQNLNHDAMYWYRQDPGQGLRLIYYSQIVNDFQKGDIAEGYSVSREKKESFPLTVTSAQKNPTAFYLCASSKPTSGRGNEQFFGPGTRLTVL.

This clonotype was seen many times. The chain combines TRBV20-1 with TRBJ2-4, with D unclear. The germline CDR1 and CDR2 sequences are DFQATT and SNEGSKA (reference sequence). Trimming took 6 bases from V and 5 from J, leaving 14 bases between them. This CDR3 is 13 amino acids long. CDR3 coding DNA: TGCAGTGCCGATTCGGGTAGAGAAAACATTCAGTACTTC. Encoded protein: CSADSGRENIQYF.

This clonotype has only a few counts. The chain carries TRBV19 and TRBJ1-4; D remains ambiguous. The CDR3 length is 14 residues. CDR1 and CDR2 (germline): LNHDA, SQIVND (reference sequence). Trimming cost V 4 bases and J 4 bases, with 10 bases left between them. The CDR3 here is CASSNQVLNEKLFF. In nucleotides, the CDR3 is TGTGCCAGTAGTAACCAGGTCCTTAATGAAAAACTGTTTTTT.

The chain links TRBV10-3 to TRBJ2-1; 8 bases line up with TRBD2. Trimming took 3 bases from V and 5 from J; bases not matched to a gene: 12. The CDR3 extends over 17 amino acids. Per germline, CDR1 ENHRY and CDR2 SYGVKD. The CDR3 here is CAISDHSPLAGHNEQFF. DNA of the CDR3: TGTGCCATCAGTGACCATAGCCCTCTAGCGGGCCACAATGAGCAGTTCTTC.

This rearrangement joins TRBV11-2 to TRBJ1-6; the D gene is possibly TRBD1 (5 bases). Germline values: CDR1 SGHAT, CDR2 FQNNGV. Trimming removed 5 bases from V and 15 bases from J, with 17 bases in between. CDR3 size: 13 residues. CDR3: CASSTDSTVHLHF. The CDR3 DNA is TGTGCCAGCAGCACCGATTCGACAGTCCACCTCCACTTT.

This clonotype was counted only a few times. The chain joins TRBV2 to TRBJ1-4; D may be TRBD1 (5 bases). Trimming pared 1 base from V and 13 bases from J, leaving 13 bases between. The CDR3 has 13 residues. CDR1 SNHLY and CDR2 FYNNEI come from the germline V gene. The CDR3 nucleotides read TGTGCCAGCAGTGAAGAAGATCGGGGGAGACTGTTTTTT. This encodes CASSEEDRGRLFF. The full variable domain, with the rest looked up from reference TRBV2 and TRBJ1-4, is EPEVTQTPSHQVTQMGQEVILRCVPISNHLYFYWYRQILGQKVEFLVSFYNNEISEKSEIFDDQFSVERPDGSNFTLKIRSTKLEDSAMYFCASSEEDRGRLFFGSGTQLSVL.

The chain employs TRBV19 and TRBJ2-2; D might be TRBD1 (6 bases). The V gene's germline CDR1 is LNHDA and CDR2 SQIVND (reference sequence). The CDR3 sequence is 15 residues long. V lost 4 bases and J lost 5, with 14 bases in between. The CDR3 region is CASSTLDSRTGELFF. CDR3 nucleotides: TGTGCCAGTAGTACACTGGACAGTCGGACCGGGGAGCTGTTTTTT.

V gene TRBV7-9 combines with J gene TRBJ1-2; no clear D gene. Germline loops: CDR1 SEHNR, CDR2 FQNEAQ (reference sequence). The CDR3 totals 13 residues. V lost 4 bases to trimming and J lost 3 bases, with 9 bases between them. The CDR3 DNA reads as TGTGCCAGCAGCTCCCTGGATCACTATGGCTACACCTTC. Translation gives CASSSLDHYGYTF. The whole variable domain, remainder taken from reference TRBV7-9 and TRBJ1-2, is DTGVSQNPRHKITKRGQNVTFRCDPISEHNRLYWYRQTLGQGPEFLTYFQNEAQLEKSRLLSDRFSAERPKGSFSTLEIQRTEQGDSAMYLCASSSLDHYGYTFGSGTRLTVV.

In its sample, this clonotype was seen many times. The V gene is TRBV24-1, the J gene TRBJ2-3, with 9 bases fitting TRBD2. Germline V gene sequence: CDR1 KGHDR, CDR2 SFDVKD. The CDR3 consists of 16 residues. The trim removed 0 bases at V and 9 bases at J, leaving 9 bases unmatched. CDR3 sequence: CATSDLRSSGADTQYF. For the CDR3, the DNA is TGTGCCACCAGTGATTTGCGGTCTAGCGGGGCGGACACGCAGTATTTT.

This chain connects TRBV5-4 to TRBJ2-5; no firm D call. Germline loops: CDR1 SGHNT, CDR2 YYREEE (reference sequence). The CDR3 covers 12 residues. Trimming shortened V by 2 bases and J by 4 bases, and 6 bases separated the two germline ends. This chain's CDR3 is CASSLGSETQYF. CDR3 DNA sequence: TGTGCCAGCAGCTTAGGATCAGAGACCCAGTACTTC.

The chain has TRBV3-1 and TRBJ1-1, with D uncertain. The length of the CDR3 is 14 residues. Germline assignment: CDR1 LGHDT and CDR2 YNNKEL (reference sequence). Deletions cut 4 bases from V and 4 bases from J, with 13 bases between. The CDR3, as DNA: TGTGCCAGCAGCCCCAATGCCTGGGGCACTGAAGCTTTCTTT. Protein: CASSPNAWGTEAFF.

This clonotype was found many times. The CDR3 nucleotides read TGTGCCACCAGTGGTGGGCGGACATTACGCACAGATACGCAGTATTTT. It specifies CATSGGRTLRTDTQYF. This rearrangement joins TRBV24-1 to TRBJ2-3, with a weak D call TRBD1 (5 bases). The CDR3 length is 16 residues. Germline V gene sequence: CDR1 KGHDR, CDR2 SFDVKD. V was shortened by 5 bases and J by 1 base, with 15 bases between the two germline ends.

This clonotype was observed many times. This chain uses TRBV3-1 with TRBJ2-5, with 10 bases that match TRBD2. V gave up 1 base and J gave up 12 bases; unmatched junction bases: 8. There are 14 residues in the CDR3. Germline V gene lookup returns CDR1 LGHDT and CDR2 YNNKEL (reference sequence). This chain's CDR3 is CASSQVSSGSGEYF. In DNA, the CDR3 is TGTGCCAGCAGCCAAGTATCTAGCGGGAGTGGCGAGTACTTC.

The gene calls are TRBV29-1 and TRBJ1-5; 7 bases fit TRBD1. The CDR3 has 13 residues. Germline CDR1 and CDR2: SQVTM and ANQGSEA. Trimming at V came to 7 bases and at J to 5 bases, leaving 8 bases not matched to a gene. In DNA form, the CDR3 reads TGCAGCGCTGGACAGGAGATTGATCAGCCCCAGCATTTT. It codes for CSAGQEIDQPQHF.

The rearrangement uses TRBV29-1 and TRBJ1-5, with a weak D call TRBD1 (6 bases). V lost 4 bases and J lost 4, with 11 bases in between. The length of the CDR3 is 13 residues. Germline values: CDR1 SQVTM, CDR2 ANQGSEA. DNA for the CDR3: TGCAGCGTTGCGGGCAGGGGAAATCAGCCCCAGCATTTT. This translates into CSVAGRGNQPQHF.

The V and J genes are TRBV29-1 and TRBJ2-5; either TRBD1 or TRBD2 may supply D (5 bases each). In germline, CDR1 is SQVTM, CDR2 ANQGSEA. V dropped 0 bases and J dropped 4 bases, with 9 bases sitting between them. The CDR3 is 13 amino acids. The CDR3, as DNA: TGCAGCGTTGAAGAGGCCGGGGCAGAGACCCAGTACTTC. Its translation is CSVEEAGAETQYF.

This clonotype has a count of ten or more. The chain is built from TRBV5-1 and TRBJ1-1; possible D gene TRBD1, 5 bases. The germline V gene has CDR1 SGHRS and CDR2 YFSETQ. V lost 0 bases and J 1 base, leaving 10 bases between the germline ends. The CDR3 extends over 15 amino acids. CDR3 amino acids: CASSLGWQGNTEAFF. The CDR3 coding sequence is TGCGCCAGCAGCTTGGGTTGGCAGGGGAACACTGAAGCTTTCTTT.

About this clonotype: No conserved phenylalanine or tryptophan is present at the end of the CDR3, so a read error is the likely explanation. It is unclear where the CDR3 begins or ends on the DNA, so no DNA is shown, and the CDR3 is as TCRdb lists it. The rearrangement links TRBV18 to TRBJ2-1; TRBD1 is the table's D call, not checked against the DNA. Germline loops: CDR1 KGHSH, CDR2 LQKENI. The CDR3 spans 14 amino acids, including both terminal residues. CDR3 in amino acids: CASSPQPASRDGTL.

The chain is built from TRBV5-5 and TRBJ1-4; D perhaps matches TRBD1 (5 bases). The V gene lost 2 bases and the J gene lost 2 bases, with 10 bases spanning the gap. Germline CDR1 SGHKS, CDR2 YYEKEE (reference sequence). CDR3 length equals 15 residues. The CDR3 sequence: CASSFQGQTNEKLFF. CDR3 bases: TGTGCCAGCAGCTTCCAGGGTCAGACTAATGAAAAACTGTTTTTT.

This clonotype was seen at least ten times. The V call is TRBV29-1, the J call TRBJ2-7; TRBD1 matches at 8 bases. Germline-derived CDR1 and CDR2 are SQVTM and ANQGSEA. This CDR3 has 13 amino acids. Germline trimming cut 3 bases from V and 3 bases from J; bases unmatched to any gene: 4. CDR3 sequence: CSVEVTGVYEQYF. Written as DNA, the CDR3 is TGCAGCGTTGAGGTGACAGGGGTCTACGAGCAGTACTTC.

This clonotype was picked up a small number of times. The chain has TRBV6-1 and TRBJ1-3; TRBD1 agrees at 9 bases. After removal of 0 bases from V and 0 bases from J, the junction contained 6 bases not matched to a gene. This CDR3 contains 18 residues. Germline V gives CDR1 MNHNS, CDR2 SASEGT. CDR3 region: CASSEALGQGLSGNTIYF. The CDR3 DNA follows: TGTGCCAGCAGTGAAGCGCTGGGACAGGGTCTCTCTGGAAACACCATATATTTT.

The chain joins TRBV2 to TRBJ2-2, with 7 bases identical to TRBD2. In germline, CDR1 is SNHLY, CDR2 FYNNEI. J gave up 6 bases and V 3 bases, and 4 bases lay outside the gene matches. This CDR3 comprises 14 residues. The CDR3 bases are TGTGCCAGCAGTGAGGGGAGGGTGGCCGGGGAGCTGTTTTTT. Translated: CASSEGRVAGELFF.

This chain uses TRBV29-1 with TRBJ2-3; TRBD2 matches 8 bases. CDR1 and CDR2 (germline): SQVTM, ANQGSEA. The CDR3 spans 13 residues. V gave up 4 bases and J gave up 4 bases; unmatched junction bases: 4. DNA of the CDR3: TGCAGCGTTGCAGCGGGAGCTGCAGATACGCAGTATTTT. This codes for CSVAAGAADTQYF.